What follows is one T cell receptor (beta chain) and its context. CDR1 is SGHRS and CDR2 is YFSETQ in the germline V gene. There are 17 residues in the CDR3. Trimming removed 4 bases from V and 1 base from J; junction bases left unmatched: 11. This sample was taken from a study of cytomegalovirus exposure and HLA in healthy donors. Profiled with immunoSEQ multiplex PCR; TCRdb holds only in-frame clones, not every one. The sample has 100,000 to 150,000 clones, about 94% seen once. This clonotype originated in a young woman in good health and CMV-seronegative. Sequencing was performed on PBMCs. The chain has TRBV5-1 and TRBJ1-1; TRBD1 matches at 9 bases. CDR3 in DNA: TGCGCCAGCAGCCCCGGGACAGGGTGGGGCCCGAACACTGAAGCTTTCTTT. This translates into CASSPGTGWGPNTEAFF.